This TCR beta chain was recovered during a study of blood T cell repertoires in COVID-19. At the level of the study: In each case, the material was cDNA or gDNA derived from T cells, B-cell-depleted T cells, or PBMCs.

This table comes from immunoSEQ multiplex PCR, and its TCRdb copy is limited to in-frame clones, with some not included. This table holds approximately 150,000 clones, less than 90% found once. Living in about two dozen US areas, the participants were between roughly 18 and 90 years of age. The CDR3 loop spans 12 amino acids. Germline loops: CDR1 LNHNV, CDR2 YYDKDF (reference sequence). Trimming removed 4 bases from V and 6 bases from J, with 9 bases in between. The sequenced sample consisted of PBMCs or T cells enriched from blood (not recorded which). This clonotype was sampled from a human donor with acute COVID-19. The donor label of this sample is uncertain. The rearrangement links TRBV15 to TRBJ1-2; D is perhaps TRBD1 (5 bases). CDR3: CATSIFRDGYTF. CDR3 DNA sequence: TGTGCCACCAGCATTTTCAGGGATGGCTACACCTTC. Full variable domain (remainder filled in from reference TRBV15 and TRBJ1-2): DAMVIQNPRYQVTQFGKPVTLSCSQTLNHNVMYWYQQKSSQAPKLLFHYYDKDFNNEADTPDNFQSRRPNTSFCFLDIRSPGLGDTAMYLCATSIFRDGYTFGSGTRLTVV.